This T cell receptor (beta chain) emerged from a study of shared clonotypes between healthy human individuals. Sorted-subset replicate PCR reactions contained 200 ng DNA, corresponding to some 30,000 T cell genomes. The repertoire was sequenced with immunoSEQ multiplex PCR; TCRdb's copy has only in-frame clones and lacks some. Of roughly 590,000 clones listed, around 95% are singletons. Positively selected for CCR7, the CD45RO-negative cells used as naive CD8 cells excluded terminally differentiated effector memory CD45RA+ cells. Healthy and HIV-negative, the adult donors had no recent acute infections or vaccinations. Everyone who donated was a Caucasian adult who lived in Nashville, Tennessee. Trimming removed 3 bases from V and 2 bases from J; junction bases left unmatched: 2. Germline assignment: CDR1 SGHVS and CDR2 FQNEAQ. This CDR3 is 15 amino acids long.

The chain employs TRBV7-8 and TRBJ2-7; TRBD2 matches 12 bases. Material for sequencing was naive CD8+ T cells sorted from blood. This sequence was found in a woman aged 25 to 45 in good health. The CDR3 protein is CASSFGLAGTYEQYF. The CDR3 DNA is TGTGCCAGCAGCTTCGGACTAGCGGGAACCTACGAGCAGTACTTC. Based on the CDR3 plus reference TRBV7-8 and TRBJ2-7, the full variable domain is GAGVSQSPRYKVAKRGQDVALRCDPISGHVSLFWYQQALGQGPEFLTYFQNEAQLDKSGLPSDRFFAERPEGSVSTLKIQRTQQEDSAVYLCASSFGLAGTYEQYFGPGTRLTVT.